Sequencing of this T cell receptor beta chain was carried out in a study of blood T cell repertoires in COVID-19. Study details: Sites across the United States, Italy and Spain contributed samples from acute and convalescent COVID-19. From T cells, B-cell-depleted T cells, or PBMCs came the material, which was cDNA or gDNA.

From germline, CDR1 is MGHRA and CDR2 YSYEKL. The CDR3 has 14 amino acids. V was cut by 5 bases and J by 1 base, with 12 bases left in between. In its sample, this clone was seen once. In the authors' methods: Amplified reference gene primers provided the basis for estimating nucleated cell counts. Method: immunoSEQ multiplex PCR; TCRdb's copy keeps in-frame clones and lacks some. V and J calls and clone size follow that table, whereas D and trimming were derived from the DNA. The sample has about 280,000 clones, 88% seen once. The sequencing sample was made of peripheral blood. The chain joins TRBV4-1 to TRBJ2-7, with D possibly TRBD1 on 6 matching bases. The receptor comes from a man aged 18 to 35 with active or convalescent COVID-19. The CDR3 spells CASSRAGESYEQYF. Here the CDR3 DNA reads TGCGCCAGCAGCAGGGCAGGGGAATCCTACGAGCAGTACTTC.